This T cell receptor beta chain was captured by sequencing in a study of naive and memory T cell subsets. With 6 bases removed from V and 3 bases from J, the gap between germline ends came to 14 bases. The CDR3 has 13 residues. The V gene's germline CDR1 is SQVTM and CDR2 ANQGSEA. Alpha and beta libraries were amplified separately from the second PCR onward. Four subsets defined by CD45RA and CD27 were sorted after CD3, CD4, CD8 and live/dead staining. The beta constant-region primer was an equimolar mix of two oligonucleotides covering TRBC1 and TRBC2. The ligated cDNA underwent four PCR rounds using SP2 and nested alpha and beta constant-region primers. A 12-nucleotide UMI and the SP2 primer were added to the cDNA 3' end by oligonucleotide ligation. TCRdb passed the UMI-ligation and nested PCR reads through MiXCR, listing each CDR3 protein once. The repertoire holds approximately 9,300 distinct CDR3 sequences, with roughly 6% as singletons.

The sequencing input was CD4+ TEMRA cells from blood. Stated subset: effector memory re-expressing CD45RA, CD45RA+ CD27-. The chain couples TRBV29-1 to TRBJ1-1; no clear D. This receptor was obtained from a human donor in good health. The DNA of the CDR3 is TGCAGCGTCGTACGATCCCGGGACACTGAAGCTTTCTTT. Protein sequence: CSVVRSRDTEAFF.